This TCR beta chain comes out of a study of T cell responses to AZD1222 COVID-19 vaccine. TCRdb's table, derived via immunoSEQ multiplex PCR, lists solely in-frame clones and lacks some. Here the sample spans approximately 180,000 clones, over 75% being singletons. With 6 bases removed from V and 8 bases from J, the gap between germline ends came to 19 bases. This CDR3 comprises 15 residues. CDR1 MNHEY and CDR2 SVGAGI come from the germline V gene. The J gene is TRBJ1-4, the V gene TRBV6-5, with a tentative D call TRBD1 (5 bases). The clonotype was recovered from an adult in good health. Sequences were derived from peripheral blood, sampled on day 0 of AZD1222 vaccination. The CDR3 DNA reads TGTGCCAGCAGAGAGAGCTGGGGCCGGTTCGAAAAACTGTTTTTT. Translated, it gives CASRESWGRFEKLFF.